This entry lists 10 T cell receptor beta chains sequenced from one sample in a study of T-cell memory formation after mild COVID-19. TCRdb independently ran MiXCR on the 5' RACE reads; one entry per CDR3 protein. The repertoire holds about 340,000 distinct CDR3 sequences, with 10% to 15% as singletons. The sample taken for sequencing was PBMCs or a T cell subset sorted from them (not recorded which). The receptors derive from a man aged 18-30 years who had mild COVID-19 (a few samples of this study predate the infection). Cell type and time point are not known.

This clonotype was counted many times. The chain combines TRBV12-3 or TRBV12-4 with TRBJ2-1; no clear D gene. The CDR3 extends over 14 amino acids. Trimming left V 1 base short and J 7 bases short, with 11 bases between. The CDR3 DNA follows: TGTGCCAGCAGTTTAGAGACTCCTGGGAATGAGCAGTTCTTC. Protein: CASSLETPGNEQFF.

The table lists this clonotype with many counts. The rearrangement uses TRBV7-8 and TRBJ2-1; D perhaps matches TRBD2 (5 bases). The V end was cut by 4 bases, the J end by 7 bases, with 20 bases between. CDR1 and CDR2 (germline): SGHVS, FQNEAQ. The CDR3 consists of 16 residues. The CDR3 loop reads CASSSNLLYGRNEQFF. For the CDR3, the DNA is TGTGCCAGCAGCTCAAATTTACTTTATGGGAGAAATGAGCAGTTCTTC.

This clonotype was seen a handful of times. CDR3 DNA: TGTGCCAGCAGGCCTAGCGGGGGGAACACCGGGGAGCTGTTTTTT. It yields the protein CASRPSGGNTGELFF. The chain joins TRBV6-1 to TRBJ2-2; TRBD2 matches at 10 bases. CDR1 and CDR2 from the germline V gene are MNHNS and SASEGT. The J segment lost 1 base and the V segment lost 6 bases, leaving 2 bases of the junction unmatched. This CDR3 is built from 15 residues.

The CDR3 protein is CASSPLSSGNTIYF. In nucleotides, the CDR3 is TGTGCCAGCAGCCCCCTTAGCTCTGGAAACACCATATATTTT. The rearrangement uses TRBV11-2 and TRBJ1-3, with D unresolved. This CDR3 has 14 amino acids. The V and J ends lost 5 bases and 0 bases respectively, with 8 bases between them. Germline V gene data show CDR1 as SGHAT and CDR2 as FQNNGV.

This chain uses TRBV6-5 with TRBJ1-2; possible D gene TRBD1, 5 bases. Germline V lookup: CDR1 MNHEY, CDR2 SVGAGI. The CDR3 runs 14 residues. The V end was cut by 2 bases, the J end by 4 bases, with 11 bases between. CDR3 nucleotide sequence: TGTGCCAGCAGTTACAGCCGAAGGGGCTATGGCTACACCTTC. The encoded protein is CASSYSRRGYGYTF.

The chain couples TRBV6-5 to TRBJ2-7; 8 nucleotides align to TRBD2. Germline V CDR1 and CDR2: MNHEY, SVGAGI. This CDR3 has 14 residues. V gave up 3 bases and J gave up 2 bases; unmatched junction bases: 3. The CDR3 loop is CASSYRRGAYEQYV. The DNA of the CDR3 is TGTGCCAGCAGTTATCGGCGGGGGGCCTACGAGCAGTACGTC.

The sample holds a few counts of this clonotype. V usage is TRBV5-1 and J usage is TRBJ2-7, with 7 bases identical to TRBD2. V shed 8 bases, J shed 3 bases, and the junction held 11 bases outside the gene matches. The germline gives CDR1 SGHRS, CDR2 YFSETQ. CDR3 length: 14 residues. CDR3 amino acids: CASRFGGFLYEQYF. The DNA of the CDR3 is TGCGCCAGTAGATTCGGGGGGTTTCTCTACGAGCAGTACTTC.

This clonotype was detected a few times. This chain uses TRBV28 with TRBJ2-3, with D hard to call. From germline, CDR1 is MDHEN and CDR2 SYDVKM. With 2 bases removed from V and 2 bases from J, the gap between germline ends came to 11 bases. This CDR3 contains 15 residues. The CDR3 here is CASSLVVPLTDTQYF. DNA of the CDR3: TGTGCCAGCAGTTTAGTAGTTCCCCTCACAGATACGCAGTATTTT.

In its sample, this clonotype was seen once. The chain recombines TRBV4-3 with TRBJ2-6; weak D call: TRBD1 (5 bases). This CDR3 contains 16 residues. Germline V lookup: CDR1 LGHNA, CDR2 YSLEER. V was pared by 1 base and J by 4 bases, with 11 bases between. In nucleotides, the CDR3 is TGCGCCAGCAGCCAAGTAGGGGCAAACGGGGCCAACGTCCTGACTTTC. Its protein is CASSQVGANGANVLTF.

This clonotype showed up just a few times. CDR3 bases: TGTGCCAGCAGCTTCCCGGACAGGGAGAATTCACCCCTCCACTTT. This codes for CASSFPDRENSPLHF. The chain uses TRBV7-2 and TRBJ1-6; the match to TRBD1 covers 8 bases. The V and J ends lost 3 bases and 7 bases, in that order; junction bases with no gene match: 5. CDR1 is SGHTA, CDR2 FQGNSA, per germline. CDR3 size: 15 residues.